This TCR beta chain was identified in a study of cytomegalovirus exposure and HLA in healthy donors (dated by TCRdb to about 2017). Describing the broader study: An earlier analysis of some 550 of the donors reported 250 to 300 Gb of sequence data and 117 million unique TCR beta sequences from about 180 million T cells. Around 330 gigabases of sequencing data and 70 million to 95 million unique TCR sequences made up an early release that covered over 550 HLA-typed donors. The genetic ancestry cluster associated with self-reported Caucasian donors included 81% of the 398 genotyped donors. The study aimed to test whether cataloging public T cell receptors could reveal signatures of past pathogen exposure. The T cell repertoires of some 670 subjects were profiled by immunosequencing and related to cytomegalovirus serostatus. A separate validation cohort of about 110 different subjects was used in addition to the 666-subject first cohort. To predict cytomegalovirus infection status, the study brought together high-throughput TCR immunosequencing, statistical association of individual TCRs with disease status, and machine learning. A later analysis re-analyzed previously published TCR beta repertoires from about 600 donors and added high-resolution HLA genotyping to study TCR occurrence patterns. In the later analysis, no new phenotypic data were used to find candidate immune exposures; instead, reliance was placed on TCR beta sequences and their occurrence across donors. An earlier analysis of 450 to 750 of the donors used high-throughput TCR beta sequencing to judge whether each TCR beta V gene segment behaved as functional or pseudogenic. Alongside the repertoire data, information on donor age, sex, ethnicity and CMV serostatus was compiled. In a later genetic analysis, genome-wide SNP genotypes for about 55% of the 666 donors were used, and that subset was treated as a discovery cohort. All discovery cohort repertoires had been generated using a single sequencing platform. Class I and class II HLA loci were covered by the typing at four-digit resolution. The number of donors typed differed by locus, with about 629-640 for A, B, C, DRB1 and DQB1, roughly 550 for DQA1, about 610 for DPA1, and some 440 for DPB1. Several DR-DQ haplotypes were handled as single units for association and clustering, since linkage in the cohort was strong. Among approximately 370 genotyped donors of the cohort, an average of approximately 240,000 unique TCR beta nucleotide sequences was sequenced per donor, of which about 18% were non-productive. Results the study describes overall, beyond this receptor: V-gene and J-gene trimming of TCR beta chains was associated with a missense DCLRE1C variant in a later genetic analysis, and the association was replicated in an independent cohort. Correlated functional status among segregating V segments might reflect linkage disequilibrium, but an unknown experimental factor could not be ruled out. The classifier was reported to diagnose cytomegalovirus status with high specificity and sensitivity in both the original cohort and the validation cohort. Roughly uniform sequencing depth across donors was assumed in presence/absence analyses, although this assumption may not hold. Most CMV-associated TCR beta chains appeared to be HLA-restricted in a later analysis, and the HLA associations seemed to be driven largely by CMV exposure. In a later analysis, TCR association rates were found to vary across HLA loci, with the most associated TCRs seen for DRB1 alleles and the fewest for HLA-C alleles. About 15 rarely observed V segments, including chromosome 9 orphons, were excluded from the earlier analysis of about 600 of the donors because counts were too low. According to a later analysis, parvovirus B19, influenza, CMV and Epstein-Barr virus appeared linked to several top co-occurrence clusters. Some IMGT-functional V segments, including TRBV6-2 and TRBV6-3, could not be told apart with the 87-base-pair reads, so those segments were excluded. A later analysis associated 16,951 TCR beta sequences with specific HLA alleles at a false discovery rate of 0.05. A cluster of highly shared sequence variants was judged likely to represent a technical artifact of the sequencing pipeline. A few of the identified cytomegalovirus-associated TCR beta chains were confirmed in vitro to be specific for cytomegalovirus antigens. A total of 150 to 200 TCR beta chains were listed by the study as associated with cytomegalovirus. According to a later genetic analysis, donors in an Asian-associated ancestry cluster had fewer N-insertions in productive TCRs than the approximately 670-donor mean. Only TCR beta chains were sequenced in this cohort, and the absence of alpha or paired-chain data limited detectable features. A further reported finding was that TCR beta sequences accurately predicted the HLA-A and HLA-B alleles for most subjects in the first cohort. Broadly in line with IMGT annotations, most TCR beta V segments showed up in productive rearrangements about 87% or about 30% of the time in an earlier analysis of about 500 of the donors. For the cohort, immune exposure information was limited to CMV serostatus. In a later analysis, HLA-associated TCR beta chains showed more clonal expansion and lower generation probabilities than non-associated chains that were equally common. Because some donors lacked HLA typing at each locus, the association tests relied only on the typed subset. Most TCR sequences were observed very rarely across donors, whereas some public TCRs were present in many individuals. According to the authors, the approach could potentially be generalized to other disease states and immunological phenotypes. Assigning TCR associations to individual alleles was difficult when HLA alleles, especially DR and DQ, strongly co-occurred.

The germline V gene provides CDR1 SGHRS and CDR2 YFSETQ. V was cut back by 0 bases and J by 5 bases, leaving a gap of 14 bases between them. From the cysteine up to the phenylalanine, the CDR3 has a length of 15 residues. Only the CDR3 DNA is retained, 45 bases long and in frame from the first base. In total, approximately 610 healthy bone marrow donors made up the cohort. At the time of sampling, every cohort member was nominally healthy, though immune exposures that went unrecorded were likely present. The donor was CMV seropositive and belonged to the group of 270 or so seropositive cohort members. A peripheral blood sample was collected from each donor, and TCR beta sequencing was performed on peripheral blood mononuclear cells. The Qiagen DNeasy Blood Extraction Kit was used to extract genomic DNA from the blood cell samples. A word on this clone: Its antigen is unknown. No much larger clonotype is one base removed from it; base qualities were not supplied.

The method behind the library was the immunoSEQ multiplex PCR assay. For the multiplex PCR, a mixture combining 60 forward primers for TCR Vbeta segments and 13 reverse primers for TCR Jbeta segments was used. A multiplex PCR assay on genomic DNA amplified the CDR3 region of rearranged TCR beta genes. The Illumina HiSeq System was used to sequence the amplified TCR beta libraries as 87-base-pair reads. The study's processing was this. A later analysis tallied 75 million to 95 million unique TCR beta chains across the 610 or so repertoires, and about 10 million of those chains were shared by two or more donors. Raw reads were error-corrected and collapsed into unique sequences by a nearest-neighbor algorithm in which closely related sequences were merged to remove PCR and sequencing errors. To assign V, D and J gene segments, CDR3 sequences were aligned to IMGT reference sequences. For a sequence to be retained, at least a six-nucleotide match to both a V gene segment and a J gene segment was required. A rearrangement counted as productive if the CDR3 had no stop codons and remained in frame with V and J, and every other rearrangement counted as non-productive. CDR3 was defined according to IMGT convention as the region running from the second conserved V-encoded cysteine to the conserved J-encoded phenylalanine. The earlier analysis of roughly 590 of the donors excluded sequences that lacked an unambiguous match to a single V gene segment. An earlier analysis of several hundred of the donors called V segments functional above 56.7% productive rearrangements and segregating when the between-donor standard deviation exceeded 5%. To diagnose cytomegalovirus status from the catalog of TCR beta chain sequences, a statistical classification framework was built. In a later analysis, V and J genes were assigned by comparing TCR nucleotide sequences against IMGT/GENE-DB human TR gene sequences. The TCRdist pipeline was used in a later analysis to assign CDR3 sequences and most-parsimonious VDJ recombination scenarios. In a later analysis, every TCR beta chain was defined by the combination of its CDR3 amino acid sequence and its V-gene family, and reads without a unique V-gene family were dropped. To address suspected cross-contamination and a sequencing artifact, a later analysis removed a few hundred highly shared, low-generation-probability nucleotide sequences. A later analysis calculated a clonal expansion index for each public chain from normalized within-repertoire ranks of inferred template counts. In a later analysis, generation probabilities were computed with a VDJ recombination model fitted to out-of-frame rearrangements, and the resulting probabilities were checked against IGoR. Hypergeometric tests were used in a later analysis to score TCR-TCR, TCR-HLA and TCR-CMV co-occurrence, with a repertoire-size bias correction applied to the TCR pairs. A later analysis estimated false discovery rates by permuting HLA or CMV assignments 20 times. In a later analysis, co-occurring TCRs were grouped using DBSCAN, and TCRdist sequence similarity was added for clustering within HLA-allele-positive subsets. Repertoires with fewer than 30,000 or more than 120,000 public chains were left out of co-occurrence clustering, as were about five repertoires with anomalous nucleotide sharing. In TCRdb, the immuneACCESS table is reduced to in-frame sequences with V and J assigned. These tables do not hold every clone; where another copy was compared, an unresolved V gene accounts for under half, and the others remain unexplained. The V and J calls and clone size are taken from that table; D and trimming were inferred from the DNA. Within this sample are around 200,000 clones, with around four fifths of them counted one time only. The biggest ten clones account for around 2.8% of the sample.

This sequence originates from a woman in her 50s in good health and CMV-seropositive. Source material: PBMCs. This receptor chain uses TRBV5-1 and TRBJ2-5, and TRBD1 may be the D gene, going by 5 matching bases. The CDR3 here reads CASSLGPGPEETQYF. The DNA sequence is given as TGCGCCAGCAGCTTGGGTCCAGGGCCGGAGGAGACCCAGTACTTC.